This T cell receptor (beta chain) was recorded in a study of T cells in Graves' hyperthyroidism and ophthalmopathy. Study context: Peripheral blood collection took place at initial diagnosis, before any treatment.

RNA transcripts served as the template for amplifying TCR beta CDR3 regions. First-round RT-PCR targeting the TCR CDR3 was performed with the HTBI primer set. TCRdb reanalysed the multiplex PCR reads using MiXCR and keeps one entry per CDR3 protein. The sample lists approximately 410,000 distinct CDR3 sequences; roughly 14% were seen once. The CDR3 runs to 13 residues. V was trimmed by 2 bases and J by 6 bases, leaving 11 bases between them. Germline V gene data show CDR1 as KGHSH and CDR2 as LQKENI. This clonotype has at least ten counts. The cohort's ophthalmopathy patients, a group with duration under 3 months, had a Clinical Activity Score of at least 3 and a NOSPECS grade of at least 4.

The TCR was taken from a man between 18 and 35 years old with Graves' ophthalmopathy. The gene calls are TRBV18 and TRBJ2-7; D ambiguous. Source material: blood. This CDR3 is CASSPGESAEQYF. CDR3 nucleotide sequence: TGTGCCAGCTCACCAGGGGAATCCGCCGAGCAGTACTTC.